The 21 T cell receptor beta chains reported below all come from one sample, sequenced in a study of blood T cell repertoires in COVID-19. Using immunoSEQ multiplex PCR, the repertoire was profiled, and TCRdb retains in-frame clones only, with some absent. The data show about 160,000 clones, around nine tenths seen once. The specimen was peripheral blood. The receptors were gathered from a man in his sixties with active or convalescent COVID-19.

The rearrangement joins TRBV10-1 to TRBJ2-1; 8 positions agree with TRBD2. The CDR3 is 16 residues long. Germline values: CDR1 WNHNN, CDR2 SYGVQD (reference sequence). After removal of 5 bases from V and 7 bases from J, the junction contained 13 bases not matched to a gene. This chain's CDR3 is CASSFPGAGVGNEQFF. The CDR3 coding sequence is TGCGCCAGCAGTTTTCCAGGAGCGGGAGTGGGTAATGAGCAGTTCTTC.

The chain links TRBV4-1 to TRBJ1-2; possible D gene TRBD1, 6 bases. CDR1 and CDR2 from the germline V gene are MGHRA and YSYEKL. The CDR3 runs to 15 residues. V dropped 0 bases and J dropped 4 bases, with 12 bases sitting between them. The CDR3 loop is CASSQEYETGYGYTF. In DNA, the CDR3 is TGCGCCAGCAGCCAAGAATATGAGACAGGCTATGGCTACACCTTC.

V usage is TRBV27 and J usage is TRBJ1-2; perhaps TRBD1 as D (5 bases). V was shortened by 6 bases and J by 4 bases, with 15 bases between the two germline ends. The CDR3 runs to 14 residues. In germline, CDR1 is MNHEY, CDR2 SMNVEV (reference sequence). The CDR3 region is CASSSGSRSYGYTF. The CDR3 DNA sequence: TGTGCCAGCAGCTCAGGGTCCCGGAGCTATGGCTACACCTTC.

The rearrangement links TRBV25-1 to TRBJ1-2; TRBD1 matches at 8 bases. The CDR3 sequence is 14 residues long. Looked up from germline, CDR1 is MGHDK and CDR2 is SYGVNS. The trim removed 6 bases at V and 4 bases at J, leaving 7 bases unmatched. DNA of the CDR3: TGTGCCAGCAGACCTCCAGGGGGCCGCTATGGCTACACCTTC. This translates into CASRPPGGRYGYTF.

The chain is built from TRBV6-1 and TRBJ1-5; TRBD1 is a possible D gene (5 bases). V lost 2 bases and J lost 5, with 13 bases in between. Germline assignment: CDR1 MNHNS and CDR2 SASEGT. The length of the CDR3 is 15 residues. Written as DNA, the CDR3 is TGTGCCAGCAGTGAAACGGGGTGGGGGGATCAGCCCCAGCATTTT. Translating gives CASSETGWGDQPQHF.

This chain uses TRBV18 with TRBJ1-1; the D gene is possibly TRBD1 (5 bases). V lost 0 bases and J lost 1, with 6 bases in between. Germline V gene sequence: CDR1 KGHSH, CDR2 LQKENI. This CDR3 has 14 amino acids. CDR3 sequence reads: CASSPPDRNTEAFF. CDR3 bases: TGTGCCAGCTCACCACCAGACAGGAACACTGAAGCTTTCTTT.

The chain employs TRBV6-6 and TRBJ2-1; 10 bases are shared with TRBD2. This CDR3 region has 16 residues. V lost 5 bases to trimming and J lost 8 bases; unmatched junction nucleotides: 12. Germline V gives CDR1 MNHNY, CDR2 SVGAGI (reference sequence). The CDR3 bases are TGTGCCAGCAGTAACCTGGAGCGGGGGGGAGTTTATGAGCAGTTCTTC. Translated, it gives CASSNLERGGVYEQFF.

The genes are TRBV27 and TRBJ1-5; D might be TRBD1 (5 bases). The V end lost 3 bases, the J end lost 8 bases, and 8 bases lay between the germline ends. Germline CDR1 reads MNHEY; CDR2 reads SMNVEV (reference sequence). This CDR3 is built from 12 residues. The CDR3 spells CASSFQGEPQHF. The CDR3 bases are TGTGCCAGCAGTTTCCAGGGCGAGCCCCAGCATTTT.

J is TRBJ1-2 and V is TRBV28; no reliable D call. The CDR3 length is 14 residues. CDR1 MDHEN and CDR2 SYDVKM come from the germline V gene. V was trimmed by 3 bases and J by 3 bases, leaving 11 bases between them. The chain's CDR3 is CASSFVFPYYGYTF. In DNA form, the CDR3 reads TGTGCCAGCAGTTTCGTATTCCCCTACTATGGCTACACCTTC.

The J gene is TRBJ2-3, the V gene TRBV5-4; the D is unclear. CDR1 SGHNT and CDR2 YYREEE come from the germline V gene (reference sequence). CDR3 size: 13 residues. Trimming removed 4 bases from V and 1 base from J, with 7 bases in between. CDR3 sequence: CASSVAGTDTQYF. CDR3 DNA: TGTGCCAGCAGCGTGGCGGGCACAGATACGCAGTATTTT.

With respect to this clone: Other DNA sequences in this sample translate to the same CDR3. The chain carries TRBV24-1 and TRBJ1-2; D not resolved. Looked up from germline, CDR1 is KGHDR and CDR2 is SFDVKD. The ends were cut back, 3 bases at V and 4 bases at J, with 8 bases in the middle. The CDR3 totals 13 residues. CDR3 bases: TGTGCCACCAGTGATGGAGGCAGCTATGGCTACACCTTC. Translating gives CATSDGGSYGYTF.

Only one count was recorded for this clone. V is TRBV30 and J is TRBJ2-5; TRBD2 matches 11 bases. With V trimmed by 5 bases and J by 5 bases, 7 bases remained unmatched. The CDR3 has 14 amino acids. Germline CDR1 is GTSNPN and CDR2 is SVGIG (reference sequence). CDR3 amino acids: CAWGSGRARETQYF. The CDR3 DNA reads TGTGCCTGGGGTAGCGGGAGGGCCAGGGAGACCCAGTACTTC.

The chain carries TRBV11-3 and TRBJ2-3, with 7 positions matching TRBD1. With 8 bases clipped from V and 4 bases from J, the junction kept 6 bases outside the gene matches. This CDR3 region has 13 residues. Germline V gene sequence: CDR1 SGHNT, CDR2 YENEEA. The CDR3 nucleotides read TGTGCCAGCGGGACAGTCCCTTCAGATACGCAGTATTTT. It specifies CASGTVPSDTQYF.

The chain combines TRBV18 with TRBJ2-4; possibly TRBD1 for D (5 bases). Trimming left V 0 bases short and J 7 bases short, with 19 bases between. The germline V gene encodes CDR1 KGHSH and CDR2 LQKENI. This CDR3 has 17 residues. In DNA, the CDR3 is TGTGCCAGCTCACCACCCAAATTGTCAGGGAACGGCAACATTCAGTACTTC. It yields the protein CASSPPKLSGNGNIQYF.

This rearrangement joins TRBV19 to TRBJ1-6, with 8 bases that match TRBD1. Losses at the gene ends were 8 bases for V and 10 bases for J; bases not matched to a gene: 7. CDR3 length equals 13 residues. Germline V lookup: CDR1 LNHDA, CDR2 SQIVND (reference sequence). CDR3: CASSTTGDSPLHF. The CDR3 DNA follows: TGTGCCAGTTCCACGACAGGGGACTCACCCCTCCACTTT.

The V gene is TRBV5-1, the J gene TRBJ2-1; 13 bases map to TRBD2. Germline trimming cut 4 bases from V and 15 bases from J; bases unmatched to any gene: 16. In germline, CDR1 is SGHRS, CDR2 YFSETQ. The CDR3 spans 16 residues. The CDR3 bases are TGCGCCAGCAGCCAAACTGGGACTAGCGGGACCCCTAGAGGGTTCTTC. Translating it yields CASSQTGTSGTPRGFF.

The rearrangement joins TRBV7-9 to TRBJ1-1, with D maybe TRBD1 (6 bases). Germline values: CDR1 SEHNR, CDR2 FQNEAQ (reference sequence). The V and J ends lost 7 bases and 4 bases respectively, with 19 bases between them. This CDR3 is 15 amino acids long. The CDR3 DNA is TGTGCCAGCACCCCCTCCCCAGGGGTGACCACTGAAGCTTTCTTT. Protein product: CASTPSPGVTTEAFF.

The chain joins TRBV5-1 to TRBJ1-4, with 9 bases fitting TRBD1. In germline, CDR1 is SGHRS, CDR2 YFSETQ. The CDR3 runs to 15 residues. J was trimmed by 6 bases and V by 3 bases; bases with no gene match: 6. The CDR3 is CASSSGQGRDEKLFF. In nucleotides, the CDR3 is TGCGCCAGCAGCTCTGGACAGGGGAGGGATGAAAAACTGTTTTTT.

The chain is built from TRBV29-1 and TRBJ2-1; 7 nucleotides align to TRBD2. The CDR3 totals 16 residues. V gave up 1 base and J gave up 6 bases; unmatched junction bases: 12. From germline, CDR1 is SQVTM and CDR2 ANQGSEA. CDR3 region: CSVEAYPRESPNEQFF. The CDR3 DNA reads TGCAGCGTTGAAGCTTACCCGCGGGAGTCCCCCAATGAGCAGTTCTTC.

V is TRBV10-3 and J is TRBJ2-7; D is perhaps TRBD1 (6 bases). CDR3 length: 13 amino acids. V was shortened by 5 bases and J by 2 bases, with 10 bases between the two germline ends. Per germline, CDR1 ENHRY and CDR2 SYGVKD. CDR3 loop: CAISRTETYEQYF. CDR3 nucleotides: TGTGCCATCAGTCGGACAGAAACCTACGAGCAGTACTTC.

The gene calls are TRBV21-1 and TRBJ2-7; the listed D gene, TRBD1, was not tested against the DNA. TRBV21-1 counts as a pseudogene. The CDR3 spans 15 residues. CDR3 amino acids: CASSHRDRGLGEQYF. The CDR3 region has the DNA TGTGCCAGCAGCCACCGGGACAGGGGACTAGGCGAGCAGTACTTC.